What follows are 8 T cell receptor beta chains derived from one specimen sequenced in a study of a mutant IDH1 vaccine in newly diagnosed glioma. Sequenced by immunoSEQ multiplex PCR; TCRdb stores in-frame clones only, minus some. The sample includes approximately 31,000 clones, roughly 77% seen only once; the top ten take approximately 2.9%. Stated time point: week 35, safety follow-up. Doses of 300 ug of mutant IDH1 20-mer peptide were given with topical imiquimod. For these receptors, no antigen is known. The specimen was PBMCs, collected from a glioma patient whose treatment included an IDH1 peptide vaccine. The receptor set was obtained from a man between 35 and 55 years old with glioma. Some clones in this sample may be carry-over from other donors' samples.

The V and J genes are TRBV5-1 and TRBJ2-5, with D perhaps TRBD1 (6 bases). The CDR3 sequence is 14 residues long. Germline assignment: CDR1 SGHRS and CDR2 YFSETQ. The V gene lost 6 bases and the J gene lost 1 base, with 13 bases spanning the gap. The CDR3 loop reads CASNLDRLQETQYF. The CDR3 DNA reads as TGCGCCAGCAACCTGGACAGACTCCAAGAGACCCAGTACTTC.

This clone is judged medium-sized. This chain uses TRBV6-1 with TRBJ1-1; D is possibly TRBD1 (5 bases). CDR1 MNHNS and CDR2 SASEGT come from the germline V gene. V lost 8 bases to trimming and J lost 1 base, with 11 bases between them. CDR3 length: 13 amino acids. The CDR3 reads CASSRQTNTEAFF. CDR3 in DNA: TGTGCCAGCTCAAGACAGACGAACACTGAAGCTTTCTTT.

This chain links TRBV7-3 with TRBJ1-1; no clear D. Trimming stripped 3 bases from V and 1 base from J, with 6 bases between. The CDR3 is made up of 13 amino acids. CDR1 is SGHTA, CDR2 FQGTGA, per germline. CDR3 protein: CASSLVGNTEAFF. The CDR3 DNA follows: TGTGCCAGCAGCTTGGTCGGGAACACTGAAGCTTTCTTT.

In this sample, this clone turned up a few times. The gene calls are TRBV19 and TRBJ2-4; D is ambiguous. Trimming shortened V by 6 bases and J by 0 bases, and 12 bases separated the two germline ends. The CDR3 has 15 amino acids. The germline gives CDR1 LNHDA, CDR2 SQIVND (reference sequence). As DNA, the CDR3 is TGTGCCAGTAGCCCTACAGCTTTAGCCAAAAACATTCAGTACTTC. Amino acid sequence: CASSPTALAKNIQYF.

The chain couples TRBV5-1 to TRBJ1-2; D is unclear. The germline V gene has CDR1 SGHRS and CDR2 YFSETQ. With 1 base removed from V and 8 bases from J, the gap between germline ends came to 15 bases. The CDR3 runs to 14 residues. CDR3 DNA: TGCGCCAGCAGCTTGTGGCCCGTCCGAGAGGGCTACACCTTC. This codes for CASSLWPVREGYTF.

The genes are TRBV28 and TRBJ1-1, with D unresolved. This CDR3 is 13 amino acids long. The ends were cut back, 6 bases at V and 5 bases at J, with 13 bases in the middle. Germline V gene lookup returns CDR1 MDHEN and CDR2 SYDVKM. The CDR3 DNA sequence: TGTGCCAGCAGCCTCGATGGTACGACTGAAGCTTTCTTT. It translates to CASSLDGTTEAFF.

The chain is built from TRBV25-1 and TRBJ1-2; D gene uncertain. Germline CDR1 and CDR2: MGHDK and SYGVNS. This CDR3 comprises 16 residues. Trimming removed 5 bases from V and 2 bases from J, with 18 bases in between. For the CDR3, the DNA is TGTGCCAGCAGTACTAGTTTAGGCCAGCGAAACTATGGCTACACCTTC. This sequence encodes CASSTSLGQRNYGYTF.

The V and J genes are TRBV7-9 and TRBJ2-5, with D maybe TRBD1 (5 bases). The V end lost 1 base, the J end lost 4 bases, and 10 bases lay between the germline ends. The CDR3 extends over 14 amino acids. Per germline, CDR1 SEHNR and CDR2 FQNEAQ (reference sequence). CDR3 in amino acids: CASSLGRQGETQYF. The CDR3, as DNA: TGTGCCAGCAGCTTAGGCCGGCAGGGAGAGACCCAGTACTTC.